The source of this T cell receptor beta chain is a study of post-analysis software for immune sequencing data. Turning to the study itself: The disease courses covered relapsing-remitting, secondary progressive and progressive-relapsing multiple sclerosis. Points from the study as a whole: Relative to controls, patients with multiple sclerosis showed significantly lower normalized Chao1 diversity. Compared with controls, patients had more of five TRBV segments, including TRBV5-6, TRBV5-1 and TRBV20-1. F-measure co-clustering was strong for batch-matched samples.

Presence of unique molecular identifiers characterized the TCR beta cDNA libraries. With roughly 0.95 to 11 million T cells as the source, roughly 0.5 million cDNA molecules resulted. TCRdb passed the PCR reads through MiXCR, listing each CDR3 protein once. Counted here are about 540,000 distinct CDR3 sequences, roughly 34% occurring once; the ten biggest clones make up under 7%. Note on this clonotype: Antigen: not known.

This CDR3 region has 16 residues. V lost 1 base, J lost 4 bases, and 16 bases lay in between. Germline values: CDR1 SGHTA, CDR2 FQGNSA. Sequencing was done on a sample of blood. V usage is TRBV7-2 and J usage is TRBJ1-2; no clear D gene. The TCR was taken from a girl under 18 with multiple sclerosis. CDR3 amino acids: CASSLGRKGHPYGYTF. CDR3 DNA sequence: TGTGCCAGCAGCTTAGGTCGGAAAGGCCATCCCTATGGCTACACCTTC.